This T cell receptor beta chain was found in a study of T cell repertoires in cytomegalovirus infection. Trimming cost V 0 bases and J 5 bases, with 12 bases left between them. The length of the CDR3 is 15 residues. In germline, CDR1 is SGHRS, CDR2 YFSETQ. Using its own MiXCR run on the reads, TCRdb lists one record per CDR3 protein. The sample has about 300,000 distinct CDR3 sequences; roughly 23% are singletons. This sequence was found in a human donor in good health (CMV status not recorded). Some clones in this sample may be carry-over from other donors' samples. The chain couples TRBV5-1 to TRBJ2-1; D possibly corresponds to TRBD1 (6 bases). The sequenced sample consisted of PBMCs. Written as DNA, the CDR3 is TGCGCCAGCAGCTTGGAGGGACAAGAACACAATGAGCAGTTCTTC. Translation gives CASSLEGQEHNEQFF. The full variable domain, in which reference TRBV5-1 and TRBJ2-1 provide the parts outside the CDR3, is KAGVTQTPRYLIKTRGQQVTLSCSPISGHRSVSWYQQTPGQGLQFLFEYFSETQRNKGNFPGRFSGRQFSNSRSEMNVSTLELGDSALYLCASSLEGQEHNEQFFGPGTRLTVL.